This is a list of T cell receptor beta chains from one sample in a study of blood T cell repertoires in COVID-19. Some clones are missing from TCRdb's copy, which holds only in-frame ones; the method was immunoSEQ multiplex PCR. Of about 130,000 clones in the sample, 65% to 90% were seen once. The sample comprised PBMCs or T cells enriched from blood (not recorded which). These receptors were collected from a woman in her forties or fifties who had recovered from COVID-19. Both conserved end residues are part of each CDR3. D genes are given only for firm matches. The size field is filled for only some rows; it gives once, few, many or a size class.

CDR3 DNA	CDR3 protein	clone size	D gene	V gene	J gene
TGTGCCATCAGTGATGCTGGCGGCTCATATGGCTACACCTTC	CAISDAGGSYGYTF	.	.	TRBV10-3	TRBJ1-2
TGTGCCAGCAGTCGGGCAGGGGGACAGCCCCAGCATTTT	CASSRAGGQPQHF	.	TRBD1	TRBV12-3/TRBV12-4	TRBJ1-5
TGTGCCAGCAGTTACCAGGGGTCAAACACCATATATTTT	CASSYQGSNTIYF	few	.	TRBV6-5	TRBJ1-3
TGTGCCAGCAGCACCCGGAGCGGGGGGGCGTCAGATACGCAGTATTTT	CASSTRSGGASDTQYF	.	TRBD2	TRBV7-2	TRBJ2-3
TGTGCCAGCAGCTTAGCGGGGACAGGGATCATACAGCCCCAGCATTTT	CASSLAGTGIIQPQHF	.	TRBD1	TRBV7-8	TRBJ1-5
TGTGCCAGCACAATTTTGGGCGGGGAGGAGGCAGATACGCAGTATTTT	CASTILGGEEADTQYF	.	.	TRBV7-9	TRBJ2-3
TGTGCCAGTAGTGCTCGGACTATTGGCAATCAGCCCCAGCATTTT	CASSARTIGNQPQHF	once	.	TRBV19	TRBJ1-5
TGTGCCTCCCGACTAGCGGGGGGGCCCTACGAGCAGTACTTC	CASRLAGGPYEQYF	.	TRBD2	TRBV30	TRBJ2-7
TGTGCCAGCAGCTTCTCAGCGGGGGGAAGAAATGAGCAGTTCTTC	CASSFSAGGRNEQFF	.	TRBD2	TRBV7-2	TRBJ2-1
TGTGCCAGCAGTTACTCAACAGGGGGCGGCTACGAGCAGTACTTC	CASSYSTGGGYEQYF	.	TRBD1	TRBV6-5	TRBJ2-7
TGTGCCAGCAGTTTATTAGGGGGGGACGAAAAACTGTTTTTT	CASSLLGGDEKLFF	.	.	TRBV27	TRBJ1-4
TGCGCCAGCAGTCCAACCAACGCAGGGTTGGAGACCCAGTACTTC	CASSPTNAGLETQYF	.	.	TRBV10-1	TRBJ2-5
TGTGCCAGCAGTTCCGCGACAGGGGGCATTAGGCAGTACTTC	CASSSATGGIRQYF	.	TRBD1	TRBV6-2/TRBV6-3	TRBJ2-7
TGCGCCAGCAGCACCAACACAGGAGATACGCAGTATTTT	CASSTNTGDTQYF	.	.	TRBV5-1	TRBJ2-3
TGCGCCAGCAGTGAGTCCGGAGGAGGTATCCACGAGCAGTACTTC	CASSESGGGIHEQYF	.	.	TRBV10-2	TRBJ2-7
TGTGCCAGCAGCGTAGAGAGGGGGCTAAGAAACACCATATATTTT	CASSVERGLRNTIYF	.	TRBD1	TRBV9	TRBJ1-3